This T cell receptor (beta chain) is from a study of cytomegalovirus exposure and HLA in healthy donors. Turning to the study itself: One earlier analysis, a look at about 179 million T cells, found some 110 million unique TCR beta sequences. There were 300 to 400 genotyped donors. Of these, 75% to 90% fell in the genetic ancestry cluster associated with self-reported Caucasian donors.

With regard to this clone: What it binds is not known.

60 Vbeta and 13 Jbeta primers were used in PCR. The table came from immunoSEQ multiplex PCR; TCRdb's copy has only in-frame clones and leaves some out. The repertoire includes some 120,000 clones, approximately 15% of them detected once, and 1.5% to 2% sits in the top ten. Study-level points and caveats: The study had only CMV serostatus as immune exposure information.

The sequencing sample was made of PBMCs. The TCR comes from a woman aged 18-30 years in good health and CMV-seronegative.

The CDR3, as DNA: TGTGCCAGCAGCTTACGGACGCAGGGCTATGGCTACACCTTC. This codes for CASSLRTQGYGYTF. V usage is TRBV7-8 and J usage is TRBJ1-2, with TRBD1 as a possible D gene (5 bases). The CDR3 has 14 amino acids. Germline CDR1 SGHVS, CDR2 FQNEAQ. The V and J ends lost 2 bases and 4 bases respectively, with 11 bases between them.